This T cell receptor beta chain stems from a study of cytomegalovirus exposure and HLA in healthy donors. For this clone: Antigen unknown.

PCR employed 60 Vbeta and 13 Jbeta primers. Repertoires were generated with immunoSEQ multiplex PCR, while TCRdb's copy carries only in-frame clones and drops some. Of 150,000 to 200,000 clones in the sample, about 80% were seen once. Overall study findings and caveats: HLA alleles were associated with 17,000 or so TCR beta sequences in a later analysis at 0.05 false discovery rate. For presence/absence analyses, sequencing depth was assumed to be roughly uniform across donors. One variant, a missense change in DCLRE1C, was linked in a later analysis to TCR beta V- and J-gene trimming. A later analysis found most CMV-associated TCR beta chains apparently HLA-restricted.

Looked up from germline, CDR1 is SGHNT and CDR2 is YYREEE (reference sequence). The V end lost 4 bases, the J end lost 0 bases, and 18 bases lay between the germline ends. The CDR3 has 17 residues. Sequencing was carried out using PBMCs. The source is a man younger than 35 in good health and CMV-seropositive. The genes are TRBV5-4 and TRBJ2-3, with D maybe TRBD2 (6 bases). The CDR3 nucleotides read TGTGCCAGCAGCCCGGCCGTGGGGGGAGCTAGCACAGATACGCAGTATTTT. Translating gives CASSPAVGGASTDTQYF.